This T cell receptor (beta chain) was documented in a study of molecular identifiers for immune sequencing clone quantification. Each CDR3 protein gets one entry after TCRdb re-called the PCR reads with MiXCR. The top ten hold about 0.73% of the sample, which has around 300,000 distinct CDR3 sequences, 24% seen once. Worth noting for this clonotype: This clone may be a read error of a much larger clone one base away.

CDR3 length: 14 amino acids. Input material: naive CD8+ T cells from blood, with Jurkat cell RNA spiked in. The subset was: FACS-sorted CD8+CD4-CCR7+CD45RA+ naive T cells. The chain combines TRBV5-3 with TRBJ2-3; D unresolved. TRBV5-3 is designated an ORF whose function remains uncertain. The receptor's source is a human donor in good health. Some libraries in this study had Jurkat cell RNA spiked in. CDR3 region: CASSLEPDTDKQYF. The CDR3, as DNA: TGTGCCAGCAGCTTGGAGCCAGATACAGATAAGCAGTATTTT.